This T cell receptor beta chain came from a study of T cell changes during pregnancy in multiple sclerosis. The assay was immunoSEQ multiplex PCR, and TCRdb's table has in-frame clones only and misses some. The table has roughly 41,000 clones, 90% seen once. The J segment lost 3 bases and the V segment lost 4 bases, leaving 11 bases of the junction unmatched. In germline, CDR1 is LNHDA, CDR2 SQIVND (reference sequence). The CDR3 loop spans 17 amino acids. The V gene is TRBV19, the J gene TRBJ1-5; 8 bases are shared with TRBD1. The sequence came from a female donor with multiple sclerosis, enrolled in a pregnancy study. This sample comprised CD8+ T cells from peripheral blood mononuclear cells, obtained in the third trimester of pregnancy. The CDR3 sequence is CASSSLGGTGANQPQHF. CDR3 DNA: TGTGCCAGTAGTAGTCTGGGCGGGACAGGTGCCAATCAGCCCCAGCATTTT.